This T cell receptor beta chain derives from a study of T cell responses to AZD1222 COVID-19 vaccine. Second-dose intervals near 4 or 12 weeks were combined. V was clipped by 7 bases and J by 4 bases; unmatched bases: 5. The CDR3 totals 13 residues. The germline V gene encodes CDR1 MNHEY and CDR2 SVGAGI. Study results and limitations: Sampled repertoires all dated from after the peak T cell response. Elevations in Spike-specific TCR breadth and depth followed administration of two AZD1222 doses. Across the whole spike, CD4 TCRs peaked at regions 160-218 and 743-854.

Sequencing used immunoSEQ multiplex PCR; TCRdb keeps in-frame clones, though not all of them. In the table there are around 170,000 clones, about 93% of which are singletons. On this clone: The antigen is undetermined.

The clonotype comes from an adult who received the AZD1222 COVID-19 vaccine. Sequencing was performed on peripheral blood, taken 28 days after the second AZD1222 dose. This chain joins TRBV6-5 and TRBJ1-1, with 8 bases aligning to TRBD1. CDR3 nucleotide sequence: TGTGCCAGCACCCCTGGACAGGGCACTGAAGCTTTCTTT. Amino acid sequence: CASTPGQGTEAFF.